This T cell receptor beta chain was obtained from a study of shared clonotypes between healthy human individuals. Germline CDR1 and CDR2: MRHNA and SNTAGT. Trimming cost V 5 bases and J 2 bases; bases outside gene matches: 6. This CDR3 contains 15 residues. Profiled with immunoSEQ multiplex PCR; TCRdb holds only in-frame clones, not every one. Found here are approximately 2.3 million clones, over 85% of them singletons; the top ten hold 0.35% to 0.45%. The rearrangement uses TRBV6-4 and TRBJ2-7; TRBD2 matches 10 bases. This receptor was taken from a man aged 18 to 30 in good health. Some clones in this sample may be carry-over from other donors' samples. Sequenced: naive CD4+ T cells from PBMCs. The subset denotes: CD45RA+ positively selected. CDR3 sequence: CASSPLAGVPYEQYF. CDR3 sequence (DNA): TGTGCCAGCAGTCCGCTAGCGGGAGTCCCCTACGAGCAGTACTTC.